The 22 T cell receptor beta chains below were found in one sample sequenced in a study of T-cell memory formation after mild COVID-19. In TCRdb, the 5' RACE reads were re-called with MiXCR into one record per CDR3 protein. The table lists about 160,000 distinct CDR3 sequences, roughly 30% of them singletons. Specimen: PBMCs or a T cell subset sorted from them (not recorded which). All receptors derive from an adult woman who had mild COVID-19 (a few samples of this study predate the infection). Cell type and time point are not known.

The rearrangement links TRBV7-9 to TRBJ2-1, with 9 bases lining up with TRBD2. The CDR3 length is 12 residues. V trimming: 4 bases; J trimming: 9 bases; junction bases outside the gene matches: 1. The germline V gene encodes CDR1 SEHNR and CDR2 FQNEAQ (reference sequence). The CDR3 DNA sequence: TGTGCCAGCAGCTATAGCGGGAGTGAGCAGTTCTTC. This encodes CASSYSGSEQFF.

This clonotype has a handful of counts. The chain uses TRBV27 and TRBJ2-2, with 9 bases that match TRBD2. From germline, CDR1 is MNHEY and CDR2 SMNVEV (reference sequence). The CDR3 is 16 amino acids. J was trimmed by 5 bases and V by 3 bases; bases with no gene match: 7. Here the CDR3 reads CASSFLAGGPTGELFF. Here the CDR3 DNA reads TGTGCCAGCAGTTTCCTGGCGGGAGGGCCGACCGGGGAGCTGTTTTTT.

The CDR3 reads CSARTGNTGELFF. CDR3 DNA: TGCAGTGCCCGGACAGGGAACACCGGGGAGCTGTTTTTT. V usage is TRBV20-1 and J usage is TRBJ2-2; TRBD1 agrees at 7 bases. The ends lost 6 bases at V and 1 base at J; junction bases unmatched: 2. Germline V lookup: CDR1 DFQATT, CDR2 SNEGSKA (reference sequence). This CDR3 region has 13 residues.

Only a few counts were recorded for this clonotype. A read error may account for a junction end that differs from germline. The chain links TRBV27 to TRBJ2-1; TRBD1 or TRBD2 may be the D gene (6 bases each). The CDR3 sequence is 12 residues long. CDR1 and CDR2 (germline): MNHEY, SMNVEV (reference sequence). DNA for the CDR3: TGTGCCAGCAGTAGCTCAGGGGCAAGGGAGGTCTTC. Translated, it gives CASSSSGAREVF.

This chain connects TRBV27 to TRBJ2-7; D not resolved. The V gene lost 0 bases and the J gene lost 4 bases, with 7 bases spanning the gap. Germline V gives CDR1 MNHEY, CDR2 SMNVEV (reference sequence). This CDR3 is built from 13 residues. CDR3 protein: CASSLSNGYEQYF. CDR3 coding DNA: TGTGCCAGCAGTTTATCGAACGGGTACGAGCAGTACTTC.

This clonotype occurred once. J is TRBJ2-1 and V is TRBV9; no firm D call. Trimming shortened V by 3 bases and J by 8 bases, and 12 bases separated the two germline ends. The CDR3 is 13 residues long. CDR1 and CDR2 from the germline V gene are SGDLS and YYNGEE. The CDR3 coding sequence is TGTGCCAGCAGCGGGAGCGTTGGGGATGAGCAGTTCTTC. It encodes CASSGSVGDEQFF.

The chain recombines TRBV24-1 with TRBJ2-7; a possible D gene is TRBD2 (5 bases). CDR1 is KGHDR and CDR2 is SFDVKD in the germline V gene. V was pared by 2 bases and J by 3 bases, with 10 bases between. The CDR3 has 14 residues. CDR3 nucleotide sequence: TGTGCCACCAGTGATTCTTCCGGGAACTACGAGCAGTACTTC. Translated, it gives CATSDSSGNYEQYF.

This clonotype has a handful of counts. J is TRBJ2-1 and V is TRBV6-6; 10 nucleotides match TRBD2. Germline values: CDR1 MNHNY, CDR2 SVGAGI (reference sequence). CDR3 length equals 19 residues. Trimming took 6 bases from V and 0 from J; bases not matched to a gene: 14. CDR3 nucleotide sequence: TGTGCCAGCAGCTCGACCGGACTAGCGGATCGGGGCTCCTACAATGAGCAGTTCTTC. Protein: CASSSTGLADRGSYNEQFF.

V and J are TRBV6-5 and TRBJ2-3, with D unclear. Germline V gene sequence: CDR1 MNHEY, CDR2 SVGAGI. The CDR3 has 15 residues. V shed 0 bases and J shed 3 bases, with 10 bases lying between them. The CDR3 region is CASSYSTPKTDTQYF. CDR3 DNA: TGTGCCAGCAGTTACTCGACCCCAAAAACAGATACGCAGTATTTT.

In its sample, this clonotype was seen a few times. This chain joins TRBV4-3 and TRBJ2-7; no clear D gene. Germline V gene data show CDR1 as LGHNA and CDR2 as YSLEER. Trimming stripped 1 base from V and 0 bases from J, with 10 bases between. The CDR3 is made up of 15 amino acids. CDR3 region: CASSQGPGPSYEQYF. The CDR3 DNA reads TGCGCCAGCAGCCAAGGACCCGGGCCCTCCTACGAGCAGTACTTC.

A few counts support this clonotype. This chain links TRBV6-2 or TRBV6-3 with TRBJ1-2; D gene uncertain. Germline V gene sequence: CDR1 MNHEY, CDR2 SVGEGT. V shed 0 bases and J shed 4 bases, with 15 bases lying between them. The CDR3 contains 16 residues. Here the CDR3 DNA reads TGTGCCAGCAGTTACTCGATGGGTGCAGTATCCTATGGCTACACCTTC. As protein: CASSYSMGAVSYGYTF.

Only a few counts were recorded for this clonotype. The chain joins TRBV4-2 to TRBJ2-1; the match to TRBD2 covers 11 bases. V trimming: 3 bases; J trimming: 5 bases; junction bases outside the gene matches: 6. The CDR3 spans 16 residues. Per germline, CDR1 LGHNA and CDR2 YNFKEQ. The CDR3 loop reads CASSQQGLAVNNEQFF. The CDR3 nucleotides are TGTGCCAGCAGCCAGCAGGGACTAGCGGTAAACAATGAGCAGTTCTTC.

The table lists this clonotype with a count of one. V is TRBV3-1 and J is TRBJ1-2, with unresolved D. CDR3 length equals 14 residues. The V and J ends lost 0 bases and 4 bases respectively, with 9 bases between them. CDR1 LGHDT and CDR2 YNNKEL come from the germline V gene (reference sequence). The CDR3 loop reads CASSQDPGGYGYTF. The DNA of the CDR3 is TGTGCCAGCAGCCAAGATCCAGGCGGCTATGGCTACACCTTC.

This clonotype was counted only a few times. The germline gene is not matched at one end of the junction; a read error may be the cause. The chain joins TRBV7-2 to TRBJ2-7; perhaps TRBD1 as D (7 bases). The CDR3 runs 12 residues. CDR1 and CDR2 (germline): SGHTA, FQGNSA. The CDR3: CASSLRGTAASF. The CDR3 DNA reads TGTGCCAGCAGCTTACGCGGGACAGCGGCGAGCTTC.

The rearrangement uses TRBV5-1 and TRBJ2-3; D gene unclear. The germline gives CDR1 SGHRS, CDR2 YFSETQ. V lost 3 bases to trimming and J lost 3 bases, with 11 bases between them. This CDR3 has 14 residues. The CDR3, as DNA: TGCGCCAGCAGCTCCCCGACCAGAACAGATACGCAGTATTTT. This translates into CASSSPTRTDTQYF.

This chain joins TRBV4-3 and TRBJ2-7; 7 positions agree with TRBD1. V was clipped by 5 bases and J by 5 bases; unmatched bases: 9. Germline V gene sequence: CDR1 LGHNA, CDR2 YSLEER. The CDR3 length is 14 residues. CDR3 amino acids: CASSFQGDADEQYF. In DNA, the CDR3 is TGCGCCAGCAGCTTCCAGGGGGACGCTGACGAGCAGTACTTC.

The CDR3 DNA is TGCGCCAGCAGCCAAGGGAGGACAGTGAACACTGAAGCTTTCTTT. It translates to CASSQGRTVNTEAFF. J is TRBJ1-1 and V is TRBV4-3; D perhaps matches TRBD1 (6 bases). Germline-derived CDR1 and CDR2 are LGHNA and YSLEER. Trimming took off 1 base at V and 0 bases at J, with 9 bases between the two ends. This CDR3 is 15 amino acids long.

This clonotype came up a few times. The chain combines TRBV4-1 with TRBJ2-7, with TRBD2 as a possible D gene (5 bases). Germline-derived CDR1 and CDR2 are MGHRA and YSYEKL. V was shortened by 4 bases and J by 0 bases, with 10 bases between the two germline ends. The CDR3 has 14 residues. CDR3 sequence (DNA): TGCGCCAGCAGCCTAGCGTCTCGCTCCTACGAGCAGTACTTC. It codes for CASSLASRSYEQYF.

The rearrangement uses TRBV7-8 and TRBJ2-3, with 13 bases matching TRBD2. Trimming removed 2 bases from V and 4 bases from J; junction bases left unmatched: 3. The CDR3 length is 16 residues. Germline V gene lookup returns CDR1 SGHVS and CDR2 FQNEAQ. The CDR3 reads CASSLRTSGRADTQYF. For the CDR3, the DNA is TGTGCCAGCAGCTTACGGACTAGCGGGAGAGCAGATACGCAGTATTTT.

This sequence joins TRBV7-9 and TRBJ2-3; no firm D call. Germline lookup yields CDR1 SEHNR and CDR2 FQNEAQ (reference sequence). CDR3 size: 15 residues. The V gene lost 1 base and the J gene lost 7 bases, with 15 bases spanning the gap. Here the CDR3 DNA reads TGTGCCAGCAGCTTAGGCCCCGACGAGCTTTATACGCAGTATTTT. Translated: CASSLGPDELYTQYF.

This clonotype occurred a few times. This sequence joins TRBV20-1 and TRBJ2-7, with a tentative D call TRBD1 (5 bases). With 0 bases removed from V and 1 base from J, the gap between germline ends came to 10 bases. This CDR3 has 14 residues. From germline, CDR1 is DFQATT and CDR2 SNEGSKA (reference sequence). The CDR3 loop is CSARDGKGSYEQYF. CDR3 sequence (DNA): TGCAGTGCTAGAGATGGGAAGGGGTCCTACGAGCAGTACTTC.

The chain employs TRBV29-1 and TRBJ1-3; D possibly corresponds to TRBD1 (6 bases). CDR3 size: 14 residues. V lost 5 bases and J 0 bases, leaving 11 bases between the germline ends. Looked up from germline, CDR1 is SQVTM and CDR2 is ANQGSEA. Here the CDR3 DNA reads TGCAGCGTTACTACAGGGTACTCTGGAAACACCATATATTTT. This sequence encodes CSVTTGYSGNTIYF.